Below are 27 T cell receptor beta chains sequenced from a single sample in a study of control samples from healthy donors and cancer patients. The data were produced by immunoSEQ multiplex PCR, yet TCRdb's version contains in-frame clones alone and is incomplete. The sample consists of around 80,000 clones, 91% of them appearing once. Sequencing was performed on blood. The source is a man in his forties or fifties in good health.

This chain links TRBV29-1 with TRBJ2-7; D tentatively reads TRBD1 or TRBD2 (5 bases each). Trimming left V 5 bases short and J 0 bases short, with 14 bases between. CDR1 and CDR2 (germline): SQVTM, ANQGSEA. The CDR3 loop spans 14 amino acids. CDR3 loop: CSVTPGRLSYEQYF. CDR3 in DNA: TGCAGCGTTACGCCGGGACGCCTCTCCTACGAGCAGTACTTC.

This chain links TRBV27 with TRBJ1-6; 8 bases map to TRBD1. Germline trimming cut 3 bases from V and 5 bases from J; bases unmatched to any gene: 12. This CDR3 has 18 residues. The germline gives CDR1 MNHEY, CDR2 SMNVEV (reference sequence). The CDR3 bases are TGTGCCAGCAGTTTTCGAAGTAGGGCGACAGGGGATAATTCACCCCTCCACTTT. It codes for CASSFRSRATGDNSPLHF.

The CDR3 loop is CASRSTGGQETQYF. As DNA, the CDR3 is TGCGCCAGCAGATCTACGGGCGGACAAGAGACCCAGTACTTC. V usage is TRBV5-1 and J usage is TRBJ2-5; D is unclear. This CDR3 is 14 amino acids long. In germline, CDR1 is SGHRS, CDR2 YFSETQ. V shed 5 bases and J shed 2 bases, with 13 bases lying between them.

This sequence joins TRBV19 and TRBJ1-5, with D hard to call. Germline CDR1 LNHDA, CDR2 SQIVND (reference sequence). Trimming left V 0 bases short and J 5 bases short, with 5 bases between. The CDR3 runs to 13 residues. CDR3 residues: CASSIDGHQPQHF. The CDR3 nucleotides are TGTGCCAGTAGTATAGACGGACATCAGCCCCAGCATTTT.

This clone was seen a single time. The chain carries TRBV2 and TRBJ1-1; D unclear. This CDR3 is 13 amino acids long. Germline V gives CDR1 SNHLY, CDR2 FYNNEI. The V end lost 7 bases, the J end lost 1 base, and 10 bases lay between the germline ends. The DNA of the CDR3 is TGTGCCAGCAAATCCAGAACGAACACTGAAGCTTTCTTT. This translates into CASKSRTNTEAFF.

The count of this clone is one. CDR3 sequence reads: CASKPERATDTQYF. As DNA, the CDR3 is TGTGCCAGCAAACCGGAGCGAGCGACAGATACGCAGTATTTT. The chain joins TRBV11-2 to TRBJ2-3; D call uncertain. The CDR3 totals 14 residues. The germline CDR1 and CDR2 sequences are SGHAT and FQNNGV. The germline V and J ends were trimmed by 7 bases and 3 bases, with 14 bases remaining between them.

The CDR3 protein is CASSPPTGVGYTF. Here the CDR3 DNA reads TGTGCCAGCAGCCCCCCTACGGGTGTAGGGTACACCTTC. The genes are TRBV7-2 and TRBJ1-2; D remains ambiguous. The CDR3 spans 13 residues. V dropped 5 bases and J dropped 11 bases, with 18 bases sitting between them. The germline V gene has CDR1 SGHTA and CDR2 FQGNSA.

The chain is built from TRBV5-6 and TRBJ2-5, with D possibly matching TRBD1 (6 bases). V lost 1 base, J lost 1 base, and 8 bases lay in between. Per germline, CDR1 SGHDT and CDR2 YYEEEE. The CDR3 runs to 14 residues. The chain's CDR3 is CASSLSDSQETQYF. CDR3 sequence (DNA): TGTGCCAGCAGCTTGTCGGACAGCCAAGAGACCCAGTACTTC. Full variable domain (remainder filled in from reference TRBV5-6 and TRBJ2-5): DAGVTQSPTHLIKTRGQQVTLRCSPKSGHDTVSWYQQALGQGPQFIFQYYEEEERQRGNFPDRFSGHQFPNYSSELNVNALLLGDSALYLCASSLSDSQETQYFGPGTRLLVL.

The rearrangement uses TRBV10-2 and TRBJ2-2; 9 bases line up with TRBD2. Germline trimming cut 5 bases from V and 1 base from J; bases unmatched to any gene: 5. The CDR3 extends over 16 amino acids. CDR1 is WSHSY and CDR2 is SAAADI in the germline V gene. CDR3 DNA: TGCGCCAGCAGTAAGGGGACTAGCATGAACACCGGGGAGCTGTTTTTT. Its translation is CASSKGTSMNTGELFF.

The chain joins TRBV5-1 to TRBJ2-2, with TRBD1 as a possible D gene (6 bases). The CDR3 extends over 15 amino acids. Trimming took 7 bases from V and 3 from J, leaving 16 bases between them. The germline gives CDR1 SGHRS, CDR2 YFSETQ. This CDR3 is CASGPRGGDTGELFF. The CDR3 DNA reads TGCGCCAGCGGGCCCCGTGGGGGCGACACCGGGGAGCTGTTTTTT.

The chain joins TRBV18 to TRBJ2-1; D is undetermined. The V gene's germline CDR1 is KGHSH and CDR2 LQKENI. Trimming removed 2 bases from V and 10 bases from J, with 12 bases in between. This CDR3 has 13 amino acids. In DNA form, the CDR3 reads TGTGCCAGCTCACCAATCCCTCAAGGGGAGCAGTTCTTC. Translation: CASSPIPQGEQFF.

The chain carries TRBV5-1 and TRBJ2-5; tentatively, D is TRBD2 (5 bases). Trimming removed 4 bases at V and 2 bases at J, with 9 bases between. This CDR3 has 13 amino acids. In germline, CDR1 is SGHRS, CDR2 YFSETQ. The DNA of the CDR3 is TGCGCCAGCAGCATCCCGGGGCAAGAGACCCAGTACTTC. It translates to CASSIPGQETQYF.

CDR3 coding DNA: TGTGCCAGCAGCTACTCGGACGGGAACACTGAAGCTTTCTTT. Translated: CASSYSDGNTEAFF. This chain links TRBV11-3 with TRBJ1-1, with D unresolved. CDR3 length equals 14 residues. Germline lookup yields CDR1 SGHNT and CDR2 YENEEA. Trimming shortened V by 4 bases and J by 1 base, and 10 bases separated the two germline ends.

CDR3 sequence: CASGLEQNLEAFF. As DNA, the CDR3 is TGTGCTAGTGGTTTAGAACAGAACCTAGAAGCTTTCTTT. The rearrangement links TRBV12-5 to TRBJ1-1; D remains unclear. The CDR3 length is 13 residues. Looked up from germline, CDR1 is LGHNT and CDR2 is FRNRAP. Trimming stripped 3 bases from V and 8 bases from J, with 13 bases between.

The J gene is TRBJ1-5, the V gene TRBV4-3; D call uncertain. Germline values: CDR1 LGHNA, CDR2 YSLEER. The CDR3 runs to 13 residues. V lost 0 bases and J lost 5, with 5 bases in between. CDR3 in DNA: TGCGCCAGCAGCCAAGATGGGGATCAGCCCCAGCATTTT. It codes for CASSQDGDQPQHF.

This chain connects TRBV6-6 to TRBJ1-1; the D is unclear. This CDR3 spans 11 amino acids. V gave up 6 bases and J gave up 4 bases, with 6 bases separating them. The germline V gene encodes CDR1 MNHNY and CDR2 SVGAGI (reference sequence). The CDR3 sequence is CASRFSTEAFF. The CDR3 region has the DNA TGTGCCAGCAGGTTTTCCACTGAAGCTTTCTTT.

This chain uses TRBV12-3 or TRBV12-4 with TRBJ1-1; D gene uncertain. V was trimmed by 6 bases and J by 8 bases, leaving 16 bases between them. The CDR3 covers 13 residues. CDR3: CASRATARGEAFF. The CDR3 nucleotides are TGTGCCAGCAGGGCTACAGCGAGAGGAGAAGCTTTCTTT.

Written as DNA, the CDR3 is TGTGCCAGCAGTCAGATGTGGGACGCCGATCCCGACTATGGCTACACCTTC. This sequence encodes CASSQMWDADPDYGYTF. This sequence joins TRBV13 and TRBJ1-2; TRBD1 is a possible D gene (5 bases). CDR1 is PRHDT, CDR2 FYEKMQ, per germline (reference sequence). The CDR3 consists of 17 residues. V was pared by 6 bases and J by 3 bases, with 23 bases between.

V is TRBV4-1 and J is TRBJ2-5; a possible D gene is TRBD1 (6 bases). Germline V gene lookup returns CDR1 MGHRA and CDR2 YSYEKL. V was cut by 0 bases and J by 5 bases, with 19 bases left in between. CDR3 length: 17 amino acids. Written as DNA, the CDR3 is TGCGCCAGCAGCCAAGATCCCATTGGACAGTCTGGGGAGACCCAGTACTTC. It translates to CASSQDPIGQSGETQYF.

V is TRBV9 and J is TRBJ2-1; D possibly corresponds to TRBD2 (6 bases). CDR1 and CDR2 from the germline V gene are SGDLS and YYNGEE. The CDR3 is 15 residues long. V lost 4 bases and J 2 bases, leaving 13 bases between the germline ends. CDR3 nucleotides: TGTGCCAGCAGCCCCAGCGGAGGGCCCTACAATGAGCAGTTCTTC. As protein: CASSPSGGPYNEQFF.

The J gene is TRBJ1-3, the V gene TRBV18, with D maybe TRBD1 (6 bases). V was shortened by 3 bases and J by 0 bases, with 12 bases between the two germline ends. Germline assignment: CDR1 KGHSH and CDR2 LQKENI. This CDR3 has 16 amino acids. The CDR3 is CASSPDQGSSGNTIYF. The CDR3 region has the DNA TGTGCCAGCTCACCCGACCAGGGGAGCTCTGGAAACACCATATATTTT. Full variable domain (missing parts from reference TRBV18 and TRBJ1-3): NAGVMQNPRHLVRRRGQEARLRCSPMKGHSHVYWYRQLPEEGLKFMVYLQKENIIDESGMPKERFSAEFPKEGPSILRIQQVVRGDSAAYFCASSPDQGSSGNTIYFGEGSWLTVV.

Remarks on this clone: One end of the junction does not line up with germline, which may come from a read error. The chain uses TRBV2 and TRBJ1-2; D is perhaps TRBD1 (5 bases). Germline V CDR1 and CDR2: SNHLY, FYNNEI. The CDR3 totals 14 residues. The CDR3 sequence is CASSEATGRDGYTF. The DNA of the CDR3 is TGTGCCAGCAGCGAAGCCACAGGAAGAGACGGCTACACCTTC.

A remark on this clone: Other DNA sequences from this sample encode an identical CDR3 as well. The V call is TRBV5-6, the J call TRBJ1-5; D remains unclear. CDR1 SGHDT and CDR2 YYEEEE come from the germline V gene. Trimming removed 1 base at V and 3 bases at J, with 8 bases between. CDR3 size: 14 residues. CDR3 nucleotide sequence: TGTGCCAGCAGCTTGCGGGCCGCCAATCAGCCCCAGCATTTT. This encodes CASSLRAANQPQHF.

On this clone: This same CDR3 is encoded by further DNA sequences in the sample. The V and J genes are TRBV5-1 and TRBJ2-1, with D possibly being TRBD2 (5 bases). Trimming stripped 0 bases from V and 7 bases from J, with 5 bases between. The length of the CDR3 is 12 residues. CDR1 and CDR2 from the germline V gene are SGHRS and YFSETQ. CDR3 nucleotides: TGCGCCAGCAGCTTGGGAGGGAATGAGCAGTTCTTC. Protein: CASSLGGNEQFF.

In this sample, this clone turned up once. V usage is TRBV6-5 and J usage is TRBJ1-5; no reliable D call. CDR1 MNHEY and CDR2 SVGAGI come from the germline V gene. Trimming took off 2 bases at V and 6 bases at J, with 17 bases between the two ends. This CDR3 comprises 16 residues. CDR3 in amino acids: CASSYRERNWGQPQHF. In DNA form, the CDR3 reads TGTGCCAGCAGTTACCGGGAGCGAAACTGGGGTCAGCCCCAGCATTTT.

The gene calls are TRBV29-1 and TRBJ1-4, with a tentative D call TRBD1 (6 bases). Germline V gene lookup returns CDR1 SQVTM and CDR2 ANQGSEA. The CDR3 is 13 amino acids. Trimming shortened V by 7 bases and J by 4 bases, and 13 bases separated the two germline ends. The CDR3 is CSGSGTNNEKLFF. The CDR3 nucleotides are TGCAGCGGTTCCGGGACAAATAATGAAAAACTGTTTTTT.

V is TRBV7-2 and J is TRBJ2-7, with TRBD1 as a possible D gene (5 bases). With 4 bases removed from V and 2 bases from J, the gap between germline ends came to 15 bases. The germline CDR1 and CDR2 sequences are SGHTA and FQGNSA. This CDR3 has 15 amino acids. CDR3 loop: CASSSLRDRPYEQYF. In DNA form, the CDR3 reads TGTGCCAGCAGCTCGCTCAGGGATCGGCCCTACGAGCAGTACTTC.